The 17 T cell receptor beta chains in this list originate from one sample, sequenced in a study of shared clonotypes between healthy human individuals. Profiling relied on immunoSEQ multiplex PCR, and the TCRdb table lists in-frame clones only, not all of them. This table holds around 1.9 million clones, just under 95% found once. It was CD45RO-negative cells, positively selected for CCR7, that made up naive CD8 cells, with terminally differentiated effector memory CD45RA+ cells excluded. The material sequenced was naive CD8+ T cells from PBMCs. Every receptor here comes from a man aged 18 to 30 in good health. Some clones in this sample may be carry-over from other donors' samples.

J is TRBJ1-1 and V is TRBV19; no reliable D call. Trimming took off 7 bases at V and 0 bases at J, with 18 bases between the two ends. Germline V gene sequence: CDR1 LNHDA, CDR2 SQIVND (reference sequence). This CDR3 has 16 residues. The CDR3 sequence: CASMEYRGGLNTEAFF. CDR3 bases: TGTGCCAGTATGGAGTATCGGGGAGGGTTGAACACTGAAGCTTTCTTT.

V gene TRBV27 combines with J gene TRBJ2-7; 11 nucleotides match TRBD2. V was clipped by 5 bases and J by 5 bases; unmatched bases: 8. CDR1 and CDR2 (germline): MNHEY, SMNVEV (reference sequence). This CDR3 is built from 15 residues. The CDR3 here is CASSETGGLADEQYF. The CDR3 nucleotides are TGTGCCAGCAGTGAAACAGGGGGACTAGCGGACGAGCAGTACTTC.

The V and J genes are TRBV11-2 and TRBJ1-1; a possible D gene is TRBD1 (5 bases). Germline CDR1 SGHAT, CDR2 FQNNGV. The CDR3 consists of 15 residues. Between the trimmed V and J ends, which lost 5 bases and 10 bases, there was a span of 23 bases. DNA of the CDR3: TGTGCCAGCAGCCCAAGTGCCGGGGCCCGCCTAGGAGCTTTCTTT. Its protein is CASSPSAGARLGAFF. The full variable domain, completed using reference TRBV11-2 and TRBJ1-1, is EAGVAQSPRYKIIEKRQSVAFWCNPISGHATLYWYQQILGQGPKLLIQFQNNGVVDDSQLPKDRFSAERLKGVDSTLKIQPAKLEDSAVYLCASSPSAGARLGAFFGQGTRLTVV.

The CDR3 DNA follows: TGTGCCAGCATCGAAAGGGGCCCGAGCTCCTACAATGAGCAGTTCTTC. As protein: CASIERGPSSYNEQFF. The rearrangement uses TRBV7-9 and TRBJ2-1; D is perhaps TRBD1 (5 bases). V lost 7 bases and J lost 0, with 16 bases in between. The CDR3 runs 16 residues. CDR1 and CDR2 (germline): SEHNR, FQNEAQ (reference sequence).

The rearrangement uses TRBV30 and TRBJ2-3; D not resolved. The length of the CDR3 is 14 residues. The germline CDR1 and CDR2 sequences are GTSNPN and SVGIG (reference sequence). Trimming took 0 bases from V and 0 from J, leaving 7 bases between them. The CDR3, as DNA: TGTGCCTGGAGTGTTAGGAGTAGCACAGATACGCAGTATTTT. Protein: CAWSVRSSTDTQYF.

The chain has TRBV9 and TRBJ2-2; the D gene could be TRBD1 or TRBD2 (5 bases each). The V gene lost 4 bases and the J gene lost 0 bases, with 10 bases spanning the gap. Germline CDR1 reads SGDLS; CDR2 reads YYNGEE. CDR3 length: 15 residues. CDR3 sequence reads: CASSLWGTNTGELFF. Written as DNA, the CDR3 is TGTGCCAGCAGCCTATGGGGGACGAACACCGGGGAGCTGTTTTTT.

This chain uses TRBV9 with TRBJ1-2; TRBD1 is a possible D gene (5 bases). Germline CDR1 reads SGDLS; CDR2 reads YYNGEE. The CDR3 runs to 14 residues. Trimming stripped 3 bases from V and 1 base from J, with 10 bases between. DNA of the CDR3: TGTGCCAGCAGCGCGTCAGGGTTTAACTATGGCTACACCTTC. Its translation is CASSASGFNYGYTF. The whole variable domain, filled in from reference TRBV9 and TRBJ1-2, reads DSGVTQTPKHLITATGQRVTLRCSPRSGDLSVYWYQQSLDQGLQFLIQYYNGEERAKGNILERFSAQQFPDLHSELNLSSLELGDSALYFCASSASGFNYGYTFGSGTRLTVV.

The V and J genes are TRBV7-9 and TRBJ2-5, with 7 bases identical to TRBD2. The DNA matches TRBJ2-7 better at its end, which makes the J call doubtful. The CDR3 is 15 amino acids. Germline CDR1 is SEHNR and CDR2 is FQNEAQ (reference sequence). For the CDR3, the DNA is TGTGCCAGCAGCCCGCGTGGGGCGGGAGATTACGAGCAGTACTTC. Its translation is CASSPRGAGDYEQYF.

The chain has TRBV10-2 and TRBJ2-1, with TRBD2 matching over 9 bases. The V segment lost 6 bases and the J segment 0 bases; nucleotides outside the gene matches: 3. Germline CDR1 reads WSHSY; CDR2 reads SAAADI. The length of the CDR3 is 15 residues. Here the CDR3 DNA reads TGCGCCAGCAGGGTTAGCGGGAGCTCCTACAATGAGCAGTTCTTC. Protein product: CASRVSGSSYNEQFF.

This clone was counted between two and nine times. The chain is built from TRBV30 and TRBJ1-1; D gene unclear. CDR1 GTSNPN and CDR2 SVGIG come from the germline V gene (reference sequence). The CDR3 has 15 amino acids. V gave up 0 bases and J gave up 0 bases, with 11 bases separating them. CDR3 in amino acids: CAWSVSSGMNTEAFF. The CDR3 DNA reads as TGTGCCTGGAGTGTTAGCTCTGGCATGAACACTGAAGCTTTCTTT.

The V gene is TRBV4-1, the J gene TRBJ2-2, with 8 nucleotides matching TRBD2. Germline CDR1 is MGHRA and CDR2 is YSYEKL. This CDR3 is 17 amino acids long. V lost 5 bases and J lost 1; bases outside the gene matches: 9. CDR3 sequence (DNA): TGCGCCAGCAGCTATTTTGAGGCGGGAGGGAACACCGGGGAGCTGTTTTTT. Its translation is CASSYFEAGGNTGELFF.

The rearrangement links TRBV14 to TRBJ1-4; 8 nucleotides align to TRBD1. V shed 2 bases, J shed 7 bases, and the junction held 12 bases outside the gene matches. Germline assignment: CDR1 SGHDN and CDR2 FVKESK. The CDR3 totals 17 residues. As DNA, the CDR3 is TGTGCCAGCAGCCAACTTGGGGGGGGACAGGCGAGTGAAAAACTGTTTTTT. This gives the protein CASSQLGGGQASEKLFF. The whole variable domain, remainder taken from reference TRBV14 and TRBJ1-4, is EAGVTQFPSHSVIEKGQTVTLRCDPISGHDNLYWYRRVMGKEIKFLLHFVKESKQDESGMPNNRFLAERTGGTYSTLKVQPAELEDSGVYFCASSQLGGGQASEKLFFGSGTQLSVL.

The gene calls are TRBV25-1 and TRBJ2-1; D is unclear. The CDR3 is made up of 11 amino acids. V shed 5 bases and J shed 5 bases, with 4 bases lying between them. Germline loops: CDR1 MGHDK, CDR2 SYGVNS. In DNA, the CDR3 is TGTGCCAGCAGTCATAACAATGAGCAGTTCTTC. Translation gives CASSHNNEQFF.

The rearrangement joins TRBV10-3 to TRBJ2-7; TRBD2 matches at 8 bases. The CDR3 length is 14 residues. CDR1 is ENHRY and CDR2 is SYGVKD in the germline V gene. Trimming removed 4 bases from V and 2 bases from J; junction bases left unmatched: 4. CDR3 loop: CAISVLAGTYEQYF. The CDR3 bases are TGTGCCATCAGTGTTTTAGCGGGAACCTACGAGCAGTACTTC.

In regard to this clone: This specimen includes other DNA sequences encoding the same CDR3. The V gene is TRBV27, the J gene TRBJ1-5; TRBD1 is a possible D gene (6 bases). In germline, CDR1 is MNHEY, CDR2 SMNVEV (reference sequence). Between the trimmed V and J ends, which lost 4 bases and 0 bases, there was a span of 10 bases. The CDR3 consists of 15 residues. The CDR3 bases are TGTGCCAGCAGTTACGGGGGCGGTAGCAATCAGCCCCAGCATTTT. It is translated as CASSYGGGSNQPQHF.

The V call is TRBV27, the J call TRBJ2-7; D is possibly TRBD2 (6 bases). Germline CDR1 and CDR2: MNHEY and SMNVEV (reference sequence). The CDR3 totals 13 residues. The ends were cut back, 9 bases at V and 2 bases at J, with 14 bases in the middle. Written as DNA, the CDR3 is TGTGCCAGTGTCCTAGCGCCTGCCTACGAGCAGTACTTC. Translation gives CASVLAPAYEQYF.

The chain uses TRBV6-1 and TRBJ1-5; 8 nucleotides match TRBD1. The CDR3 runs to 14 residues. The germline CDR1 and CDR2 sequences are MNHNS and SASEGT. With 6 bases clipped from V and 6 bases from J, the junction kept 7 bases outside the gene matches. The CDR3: CASSRGRLGQPQHF. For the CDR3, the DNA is TGTGCCAGCAGCAGGGGGCGATTGGGTCAGCCCCAGCATTTT.